This T cell receptor (beta chain) is drawn from a study of shared clonotypes between healthy human individuals. The study, taken as a whole, reports: Sampling included only blood; tissue repertoires likely differ. Genetic and exposure-history diversity was limited by the small donor number.

This clone was seen once. Its specificity is not known. Study processing details: As immunoSEQ supplied junction-only sequences (without quality scores), filtering differed. This table comes from immunoSEQ multiplex PCR, and its TCRdb copy is limited to in-frame clones, with some not included. From that table come the V and J calls and clone size; the DNA was used to work out D and trimming. The data show some 1 million clones, with roughly 75% seen just once and about 1.5% held by the top ten. The receptor comes from a man aged 18 to 35 in good health. The sample comprised memory CD4+ T cells sorted from blood. Regarding subset: CD45RA-negative fraction.

CDR3 sequence reads: CASSLGTRTNRGQETQYF. In DNA, the CDR3 is TGTGCCAGCAGTTTGGGGACCAGGACTAACCGCGGCCAAGAGACCCAGTACTTC. The chain links TRBV27 to TRBJ2-5, with a tentative D call TRBD2 (6 bases). This CDR3 comprises 18 residues. In germline, CDR1 is MNHEY, CDR2 SMNVEV (reference sequence). Between the trimmed V and J ends, which lost 3 bases and 1 base, there was a span of 21 bases.